This TCR beta chain derives from a study of shared clonotypes between healthy human individuals. A remark on this clone: What it binds is not known.

Naive CD8 cells lacked CD45RO and underwent positive selection for CCR7, leaving out terminally differentiated effector memory CD45RA+ cells. The study, taken as a whole, reports: Several donors shared about 4.8% of their naive CD4 clonotypes. Generation probability values for non-shared clonotypes were lower than those for clonotypes shared by all four donors.

Trimming took 0 bases from V and 10 from J, leaving 10 bases between them. There are 13 residues in the CDR3. The germline gives CDR1 SNHLY, CDR2 FYNNEI. This table comes from immunoSEQ multiplex PCR, and its TCRdb copy is limited to in-frame clones, with some not included. The sample yields some 800,000 clones, around 93% seen once. The clonotype was recovered from a man aged 25 to 40 in good health. The chain employs TRBV2 and TRBJ2-1; D is unclear. Sequenced: naive CD8+ T cells sorted from blood. In DNA, the CDR3 is TGTGCCAGCAGTGAAGCGCTTCGGCGGGAGCAGTTCTTC. Translating it yields CASSEALRREQFF.